The 11 T cell receptor beta chains reported below all come from one sample, sequenced in a study of T cells in Graves' hyperthyroidism and ophthalmopathy. There were TCR beta CDR3 regions amplified from RNA transcripts. Using the HTBI primer set, a first-round RT-PCR was run on the TCR CDR3. TCRdb passed the multiplex PCR reads through MiXCR, listing each CDR3 protein once. The repertoire consists of hundreds of thousands of distinct CDR3 sequences, with around 15% occurring once and the leading ten covering about 12%. Sequenced material: blood. The receptors stem from a man between 18 and 35 years old with Graves' ophthalmopathy.

This clonotype was observed at least ten times. The rearrangement joins TRBV7-8 to TRBJ1-5; no clear D gene. This CDR3 contains 16 residues. Germline CDR1 reads SGHVS; CDR2 reads FQNEAQ. Trimming removed 5 bases at V and 3 bases at J, with 17 bases between. The CDR3 DNA reads as TGTGCCAGCAGCCAAATGCCGACGGCTAACAATCAGCCCCAGCATTTT. Translated, it gives CASSQMPTANNQPQHF.

This clonotype was counted many times. The V call is TRBV18, the J call TRBJ1-1; D not resolved. Trimming left V 3 bases short and J 3 bases short, with 8 bases between. The CDR3 loop spans 13 amino acids. The V gene's germline CDR1 is KGHSH and CDR2 LQKENI. CDR3 sequence (DNA): TGTGCCAGCTCACCCCAGAAGCACACTGAAGCTTTCTTT. Protein sequence: CASSPQKHTEAFF. The complete variable domain, with remaining parts taken from reference TRBV18 and TRBJ1-1, reads NAGVMQNPRHLVRRRGQEARLRCSPMKGHSHVYWYRQLPEEGLKFMVYLQKENIIDESGMPKERFSAEFPKEGPSILRIQQVVRGDSAAYFCASSPQKHTEAFFGQGTRLTVV.

The sample holds many counts of this clonotype. This rearrangement joins TRBV7-3 to TRBJ2-1; 13 nucleotides agree with TRBD2. The trim removed 5 bases at V and 7 bases at J, leaving 8 bases unmatched. Germline CDR1 reads SGHTA; CDR2 reads FQGTGA. The CDR3 runs to 16 residues. CDR3 nucleotides: TGTGCCAGCAGCGAGGGGACTAGCGGGATCGGGAATGAGCAGTTCTTC. It encodes CASSEGTSGIGNEQFF.

The table lists this clonotype with many counts. The chain is built from TRBV5-1 and TRBJ1-2, with D possibly TRBD1 on 5 matching bases. With 4 bases removed from V and 0 bases from J, the gap between germline ends came to 13 bases. This CDR3 is 15 amino acids long. Germline V lookup: CDR1 SGHRS, CDR2 YFSETQ. CDR3 in DNA: TGCGCCAGCAGCCCTACGACAGACCCTAACTATGGCTACACCTTC. Amino acids: CASSPTTDPNYGYTF.

This clonotype was found many times. The chain employs TRBV6-1 and TRBJ2-3; D unresolved. Germline V gives CDR1 MNHNS, CDR2 SASEGT. The CDR3 is 17 amino acids. The ends were cut back, 2 bases at V and 0 bases at J, with 15 bases in the middle. The CDR3 region has the DNA TGTGCCAGCAGTGAATTACCGACGGTACCTAGCACAGATACGCAGTATTTT. Protein sequence: CASSELPTVPSTDTQYF.

This clonotype was detected once. Here the CDR3 DNA reads TGCAGTGCTAGAGTGCCGGGACTAGCGGAGTACAATGAGCAGTTCTTC. Its protein product is CSARVPGLAEYNEQFF. The chain couples TRBV20-1 to TRBJ2-1; 11 bases line up with TRBD2. V shed 1 base, J shed 4 bases, and the junction held 6 bases outside the gene matches. This CDR3 has 16 amino acids. CDR1 is DFQATT and CDR2 is SNEGSKA in the germline V gene (reference sequence).

The chain links TRBV27 to TRBJ1-6, with 7 bases that match TRBD1. Trimming at V came to 5 bases and at J to 3 bases, leaving 4 bases not matched to a gene. This CDR3 has 15 residues. CDR1 is MNHEY, CDR2 SMNVEV, per germline (reference sequence). DNA of the CDR3: TGTGCCAGCAGTCTGGGACAGATCTATAATTCACCCCTCCACTTT. It translates to CASSLGQIYNSPLHF.

On this clonotype: The missing conserved phenylalanine or tryptophan at the end of this CDR3 makes a read error likely. CDR3 DNA sequence: TGTGCCACCCGACGAAGCCCGGCAGGGGCGAACACCGGGGAGCTGTTTCTT. Its translation: CATRRSPAGANTGELFL. The chain has TRBV27 and TRBJ2-2; possible D gene TRBD1, 6 bases. CDR1 MNHEY and CDR2 SMNVEV come from the germline V gene (reference sequence). CDR3 size: 17 residues. The V gene lost 10 bases and the J gene lost 0 bases, with 21 bases spanning the gap.

This clonotype has only a few counts. A read error may explain this, as a much larger clone is one base away. This sequence joins TRBV12-3 or TRBV12-4 and TRBJ2-1; D tentatively reads TRBD1 or TRBD2 (5 bases each). The CDR3 runs to 14 residues. Trimming left V 5 bases short and J 10 bases short, with 18 bases between. CDR3 DNA: TGTGCCAGCAGTCCCGGGACCGAGTACTACGAGCAGTTCTTC. Encoded protein: CASSPGTEYYEQFF.

Many counts were recorded for this clonotype. The chain joins TRBV3-1 to TRBJ1-1; D is unclear. CDR1 is LGHDT and CDR2 is YNNKEL in the germline V gene (reference sequence). The length of the CDR3 is 14 residues. V dropped 3 bases and J dropped 0 bases, with 8 bases sitting between them. The CDR3 sequence is CASSHPTMNTEAFF. CDR3 nucleotides: TGTGCCAGCAGCCACCCGACAATGAACACTGAAGCTTTCTTT.

The genes are TRBV19 and TRBJ2-1; 8 bases fit TRBD2. This CDR3 has 16 residues. V trimming: 6 bases; J trimming: 0 bases; junction bases outside the gene matches: 7. The germline V gene has CDR1 LNHDA and CDR2 SQIVND (reference sequence). CDR3 in DNA: TGTGCCAGTAGGGCTGAGCGGGAGTCCTCCTACAATGAGCAGTTCTTC. It is translated as CASRAERESSYNEQFF.